This record concerns one TCR beta chain sequence. Its antigen is not known. Time point of the sample: sample taken at primary tumor resection. Samples were obtained from 70 or so donors, all untreated early-stage non-small cell lung cancer patients. TCRdb re-called the 5' RACE reads through MiXCR, storing one row per CDR3 protein. The sample lists about 560 distinct CDR3 sequences, more than 35% occurring once. The sample is drawn from a study of spatial heterogeneity in lung cancer. Looking at the study overall: For the average unique TCR and UMI combination, more than nine occurrences appeared in raw reads. General study results and limits: Tumoral mutation counts were tracked by counts of expanded intratumoral alpha and beta TCRs.

Germline V gene data show CDR1 as DFQATT and CDR2 as SNEGSKA (reference sequence). The CDR3 contains 15 residues. Trimming stripped 4 bases from V and 0 bases from J, with 12 bases between. The source is a male donor with early-stage non-small cell lung cancer. Sample: lung tumor tissue, taken at surgery. The genes are TRBV20-1 and TRBJ2-2, with D perhaps assigned TRBD1 or TRBD2 (6 bases each). The CDR3 DNA is TGCAGTGCTATCGAGGAGGGGGCGAACACCGGGGAGCTGTTTTTT. This encodes CSAIEEGANTGELFF.